The T cell receptor (beta chain) under discussion was sequenced for a study of blood T cell repertoires in COVID-19. The method was immunoSEQ multiplex PCR; TCRdb's version includes in-frame clones alone and lacks a portion of them. Found here are about 480,000 clones, roughly nine tenths of them singletons; the top ten hold around 0.95%. V was cut by 0 bases and J by 4 bases, with 7 bases left in between. The CDR3 totals 13 residues. The V gene's germline CDR1 is SGHVS and CDR2 FQNEAQ. Material: peripheral blood. V is TRBV7-8 and J is TRBJ2-7, with D unclear. The receptor was derived from a man between 18 and 29 years old with COVID-19, enrolled during active disease. The CDR3 spells CASSLAPQYEQYF. In DNA form, the CDR3 reads TGTGCCAGCAGCTTAGCGCCCCAGTACGAGCAGTACTTC.